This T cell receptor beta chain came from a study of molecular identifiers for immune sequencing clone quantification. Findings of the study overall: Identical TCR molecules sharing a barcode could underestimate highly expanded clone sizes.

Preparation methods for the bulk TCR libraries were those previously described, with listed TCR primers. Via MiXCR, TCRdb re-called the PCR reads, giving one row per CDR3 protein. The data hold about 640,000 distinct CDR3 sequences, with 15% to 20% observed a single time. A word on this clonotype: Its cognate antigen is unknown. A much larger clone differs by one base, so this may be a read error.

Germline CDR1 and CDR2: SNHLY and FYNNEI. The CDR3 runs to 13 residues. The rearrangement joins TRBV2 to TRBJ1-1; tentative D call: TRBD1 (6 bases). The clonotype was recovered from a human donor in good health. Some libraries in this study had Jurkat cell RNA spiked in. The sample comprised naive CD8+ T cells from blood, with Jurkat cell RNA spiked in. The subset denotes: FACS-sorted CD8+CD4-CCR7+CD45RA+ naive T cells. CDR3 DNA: TGTGCCAGCGAAGTTTTCAGGGACACTGAAGCTCTCTTT. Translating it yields CASEVFRDTEALF.